The clone carrying this TCR beta chain appeared many times. What it binds is unknown. TCRdb redid the calling of the 5' RACE reads with MiXCR, one entry per CDR3 protein. The sample has about 50,000 distinct CDR3 sequences, more than 12% seen once. V lost 5 bases, J lost 7 bases, and 11 bases lay in between. The CDR3 loop spans 13 amino acids. CDR1 is SGHAT, CDR2 FQNNGV, per germline. The source of the sample is a study of early T cells in non-severe SARS-CoV-2 infection. Regarding the study as a whole: Sequences matched to VDJdb favored anti-spike CD8 responses, while private and CD4 specificities were missed.

This sequence joins TRBV11-2 and TRBJ2-2, with a weak D call TRBD2 (6 bases). Sequences were derived from whole blood, sampled at baseline. The sequence came from an adult who was a healthcare worker with PCR-confirmed SARS-CoV-2 infection or an uninfected control (not recorded which). The CDR3 DNA sequence: TGTGCCAGCAGCCGGGACTTGGTCGGGGAGCTGTTTTTT. Its protein product is CASSRDLVGELFF.